The 2 T cell receptor beta chains below all came from one sample that was sequenced in a study of T cell changes during pregnancy in multiple sclerosis. TCRdb keeps only in-frame clones here, not all; method: immunoSEQ multiplex PCR. The sample gives 40,000 to 55,000 clones, almost 95% of which show up once; 1.3% is in the top ten. The specimen was peripheral blood. The receptor source for this set is a female donor with multiple sclerosis, enrolled in a pregnancy study.

This clone was detected a few times. The chain uses TRBV5-5 and TRBJ2-7; TRBD1 or TRBD2 may be the D gene (5 bases each). The length of the CDR3 is 15 residues. Deletions cut 4 bases from V and 1 base from J, with 15 bases between. In germline, CDR1 is SGHKS, CDR2 YYEKEE (reference sequence). The CDR3 DNA follows: TGTGCCAGCAGCGTAGGGACCGATCCTTCCTACGAGCAGTACTTC. Protein product: CASSVGTDPSYEQYF.

The V gene is TRBV5-4, the J gene TRBJ2-5; 7 bases are shared with TRBD1. CDR1 and CDR2 from the germline V gene are SGHNT and YYREEE (reference sequence). The CDR3 has 15 amino acids. Losses at the gene ends were 3 bases for V and 0 bases for J; bases not matched to a gene: 5. The CDR3 nucleotides read TGTGCCAGCAGCTCCTCCAGGGGGTACCAAGAGACCCAGTACTTC. It specifies CASSSSRGYQETQYF.